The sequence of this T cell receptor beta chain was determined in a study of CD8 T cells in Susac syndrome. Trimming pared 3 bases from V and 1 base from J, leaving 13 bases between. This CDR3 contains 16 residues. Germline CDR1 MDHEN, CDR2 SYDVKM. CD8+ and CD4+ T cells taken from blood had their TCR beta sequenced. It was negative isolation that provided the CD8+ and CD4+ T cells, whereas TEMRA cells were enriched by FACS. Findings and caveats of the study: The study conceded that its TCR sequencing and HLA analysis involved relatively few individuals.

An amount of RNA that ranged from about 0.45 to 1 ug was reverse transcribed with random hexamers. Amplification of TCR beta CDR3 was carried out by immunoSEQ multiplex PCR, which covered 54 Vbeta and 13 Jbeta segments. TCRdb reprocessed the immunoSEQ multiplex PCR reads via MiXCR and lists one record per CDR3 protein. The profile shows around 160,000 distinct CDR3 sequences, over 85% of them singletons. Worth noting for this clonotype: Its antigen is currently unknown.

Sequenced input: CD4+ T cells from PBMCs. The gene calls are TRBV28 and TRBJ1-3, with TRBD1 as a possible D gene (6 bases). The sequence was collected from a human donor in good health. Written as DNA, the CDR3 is TGTGCCAGCAGTTTCCAGGGGAAATGGTCTGGAAACACCATATATTTT. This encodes CASSFQGKWSGNTIYF.